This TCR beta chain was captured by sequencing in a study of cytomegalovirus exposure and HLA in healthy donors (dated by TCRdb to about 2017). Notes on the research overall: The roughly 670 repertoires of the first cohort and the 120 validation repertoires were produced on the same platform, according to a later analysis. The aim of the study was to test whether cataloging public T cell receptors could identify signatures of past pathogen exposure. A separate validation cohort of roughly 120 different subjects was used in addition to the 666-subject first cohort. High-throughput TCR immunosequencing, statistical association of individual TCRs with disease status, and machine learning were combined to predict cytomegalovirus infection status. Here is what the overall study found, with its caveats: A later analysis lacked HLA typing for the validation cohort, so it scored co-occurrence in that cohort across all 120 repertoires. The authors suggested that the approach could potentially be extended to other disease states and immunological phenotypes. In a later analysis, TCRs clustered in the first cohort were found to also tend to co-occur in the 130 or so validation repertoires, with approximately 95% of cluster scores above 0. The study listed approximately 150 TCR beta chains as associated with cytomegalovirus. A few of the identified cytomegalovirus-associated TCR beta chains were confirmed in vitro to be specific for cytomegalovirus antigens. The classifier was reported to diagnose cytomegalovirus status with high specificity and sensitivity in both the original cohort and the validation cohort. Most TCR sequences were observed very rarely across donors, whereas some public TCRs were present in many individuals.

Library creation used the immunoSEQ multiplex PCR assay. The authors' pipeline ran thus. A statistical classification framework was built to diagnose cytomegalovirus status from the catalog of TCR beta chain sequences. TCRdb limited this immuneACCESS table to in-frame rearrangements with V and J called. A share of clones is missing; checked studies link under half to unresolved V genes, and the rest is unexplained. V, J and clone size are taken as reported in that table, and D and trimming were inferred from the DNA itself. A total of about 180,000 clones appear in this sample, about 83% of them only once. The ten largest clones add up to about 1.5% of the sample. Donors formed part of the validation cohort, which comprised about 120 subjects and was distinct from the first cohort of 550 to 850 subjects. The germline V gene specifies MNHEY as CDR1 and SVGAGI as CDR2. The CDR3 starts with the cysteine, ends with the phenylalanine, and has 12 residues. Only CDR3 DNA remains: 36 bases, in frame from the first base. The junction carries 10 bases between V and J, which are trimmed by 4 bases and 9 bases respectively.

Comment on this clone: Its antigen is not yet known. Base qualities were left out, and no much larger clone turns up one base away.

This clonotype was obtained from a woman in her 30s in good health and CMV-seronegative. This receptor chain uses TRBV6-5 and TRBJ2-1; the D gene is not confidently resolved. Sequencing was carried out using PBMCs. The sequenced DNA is TGTGCCAGCAGTTCCGGTCCCGGTGAGCAGTTCTTC. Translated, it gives CASSSGPGEQFF.